This T cell receptor (beta chain) appears in the sequencing data of a study of molecular identifiers for immune sequencing clone quantification (dated by TCRdb to 2016 to 2018). The study in broad terms: For a replicate experiment, RNA from roughly 20,000 or 100,000 naive CD8 T cells was divided into five aliquots, and four of the five aliquots were sequenced. This methods study used CD8 T cells to benchmark TCR RNA copy counting and molecular-identifier clustering-based TCR repertoire sequencing (MIDCIRS).

General study outcomes and caveats: Spiked-in Jurkat TCR RNA equal to a single cell's worth was reported to be detectable even within 1,100,000 naive CD8 T cells. The naive libraries included spiked-in Jurkat TCR RNA (roughly eleven copies' worth), and this Jurkat TCR RNA is not part of the donor repertoire. Without barcode sub-clustering, chimeric consensus sequences inflated TCR diversity; chimeras reached as high as 47%. About 3 recovered TCR RNA copies per cell were obtained by modeling, versus roughly 10 by digital PCR, implying a capture efficiency of about 30%. Clones above 20 RNA copies held over 97% of molecules in CMV-specific effector cells but under 1% in naive cells. The sizes of highly expanded clones could end up underestimated when identical TCR molecules share a barcode.

The library was produced with PCR. Sequenced using a NextSeq 500. Preparation of bulk TCR libraries followed a previously described approach, with the TCR primers listed in Table S5. Purification of total RNA was performed with the Qiagen AllPrep DNA/RNA kit. Reads from multiple sequencing runs of the same library were pooled before analysis. The source study handled its data this way. Reads were retained only if an exact TCR constant sequence was present, and the retained reads were trimmed to 150 nt and grouped according to their 12-nt molecular barcodes. Reads within each barcode group were sub-clustered using a 15% Levenshtein threshold, and quality-weighted consensus sequences were constructed for each RNA molecule. Non-functional sequences were filtered out, along with any lower-count sequence sitting one edit away from another sequence. Barcode sub-clusters with fewer than 20% of the maximum read count were removed, based on fitting two negative binomial distributions. Clones were called with MiXCR by TCRdb after fastp trimmed the public reads at Q25, and only in-frame beta chains were retained. Duplicate CDR3 protein sequences are folded into a single record with the most common DNA and genes. The V and J calls, along with clone size, are taken from TCRdb and not from the paper's own processing. The sample records hundreds of thousands of distinct CDR3 sequences, around 25% of which are singletons. Of the sample, 0.7% to 0.95% is held by the ten largest clones.

Ends trimmed: V by 3 bases, J by 1 base; bases unmatched to a gene: 3. Its CDR3 holds 15 amino acids, cysteine through phenylalanine. The only DNA kept is the CDR3, 45 bases in frame from the first base. Looking up the germline V gene yields CDR1 SNHLY and CDR2 FYNNEI. Libraries of naive CD8 T cells were built from anywhere between roughly 17,000 and 1,000,000 sorted cells, with 10%, 30% or 50% of the purified RNA used. Naive CD8 T cells, defined as CD8+CD4-CCR7+CD45RA+, were FACS-sorted into RLT Plus buffer on a BD FACSAria II. To test detection sensitivity, Jurkat RNA equal to around nine TCR copies was added to samples of 20,000-1,000,000 naive CD8 T cells. Enrichment of CD8 T cells was performed with RosetteSep CD8+ T Cell Enrichment Cocktail and Ficoll-Paque, after which ACK red cell lysis was carried out. This clonotype was seen at least ten times. Its target antigen remains unknown. No qualities accompany the bases; no much larger clone lies one base away.

The sample taken for sequencing was naive CD8+ T cells from blood, with Jurkat cell RNA spiked in. The sample's cell subset or site, from its label and the paper: FACS-sorted CD8+CD4-CCR7+CD45RA+ naive T cells. This clonotype originated in a human donor in good health. Some libraries in this study had Jurkat cell RNA spiked in. Here the chain combines TRBV2 and TRBJ1-2, with 9 central nucleotides matching TRBD1. Read as DNA, the sequence is TGTGCCAGCAGTGAGGGACAGGGAGTTAACTATGGCTACACCTTC. This is translated as CASSEGQGVNYGYTF. The reference TRBV2 and TRBJ1-2 proteins fill in what lies around the CDR3, so the full variable domain reads EPEVTQTPSHQVTQMGQEVILRCVPISNHLYFYWYRQILGQKVEFLVSFYNNEISEKSEIFDDQFSVERPDGSNFTLKIRSTKLEDSAMYFCASSEGQGVNYGYTFGSGTRLTVV.